This T cell receptor (beta chain) was profiled in a study of cytomegalovirus exposure and HLA in healthy donors. Study-wide background: A previous analysis identified around 120 million unique TCR beta sequences derived from some 170 million T cells. Overall study findings and caveats: In a later analysis, productive TCRs from donors in an Asian-associated ancestry cluster reportedly carried fewer N-insertions than the cohort mean. HLA allele associations emerged for fewer than 20,000 TCR beta sequences in a later analysis, at 0.05 false discovery rate.

This CDR3 contains 16 residues. V lost 3 bases and J 0 bases, leaving 12 bases between the germline ends. From germline, CDR1 is SGHRS and CDR2 YFSETQ. Nominally healthy donors provided the samples, though records likely missed some immune exposures. 13 Jbeta primers and 60 Vbeta primers were used for the PCR. Method: immunoSEQ multiplex PCR; TCRdb's copy keeps in-frame clones and lacks some. The sample comprises about 210,000 clones, around nine tenths of which are singletons, and roughly 0.32% rests with the top ten. Worth noting for this clone: As yet, its antigen is unknown.

The sequence was obtained from a woman younger than 45 in good health and CMV-seronegative. The chain links TRBV5-1 to TRBJ2-2, with a possible D match to TRBD2 (7 bases). Sequencing input: PBMCs. This CDR3 reads CASSSGAGANTGELFF. The CDR3 DNA follows: TGCGCCAGCAGCTCAGGGGCGGGGGCGAACACCGGGGAGCTGTTTTTT.